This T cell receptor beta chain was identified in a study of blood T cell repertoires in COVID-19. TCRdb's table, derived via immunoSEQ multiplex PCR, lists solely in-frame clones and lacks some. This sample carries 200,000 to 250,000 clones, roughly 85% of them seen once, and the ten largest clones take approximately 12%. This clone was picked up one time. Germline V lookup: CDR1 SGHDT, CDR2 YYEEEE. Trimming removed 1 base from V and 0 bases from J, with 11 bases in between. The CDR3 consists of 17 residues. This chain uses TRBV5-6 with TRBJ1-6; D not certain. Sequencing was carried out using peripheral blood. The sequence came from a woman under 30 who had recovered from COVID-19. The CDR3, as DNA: TGTGCCAGCAGCTTGTTCAGGATCGGCTCCTATAATTCACCCCTCCACTTT. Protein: CASSLFRIGSYNSPLHF.